This T cell receptor beta chain was retrieved from a study of human T cells and chemical hapten exposure. As for the study in general: Sensitization involved placing 2% DPC onto a roughly 2 cm by roughly 2 cm region of upper inner arm skin. Patch tests delivered 0.01% DPC to the upper back and were evaluated at 6 days.

This clonotype was seen repeatedly, ten times or more. Its antigen remains unidentified. Regarding the study as a whole: Controls formed significantly fewer large CDR3 similarity clusters than expanded TCRs did.

The time point: pre-sensitization, week 0. Treatment noted: therapeutic diphenylcyclopropenone sensitization with weekly scalp DPC. TCRdb independently ran MiXCR on the RACE reads; one entry per CDR3 protein. Of some 330,000 distinct CDR3 sequences in the sample, around 5.5% were seen once. This receptor was identified in a woman between 18 and 29 years old with alopecia areata. Some clones in this sample may be carry-over from other donors' samples. The material was whole blood, obtained in connection with sensitization to the hapten diphenylcyclopropenone (DPC).

The CDR3 loop reads CASSPRVFEPQHF. The CDR3 DNA reads as TGTGCCAGCAGCCCCAGGGTTTTCGAGCCCCAGCATTTT. The chain has TRBV6-6 and TRBJ1-5, with D perhaps matching TRBD1 (5 bases). The CDR3 has 13 amino acids. Deletions cut 6 bases from V and 8 bases from J, with 14 bases between. Germline loops: CDR1 MNHNY, CDR2 SVGAGI (reference sequence).